The clone carrying this T cell receptor beta chain was seen a single time. These data are taken from a study of blood T cell repertoires in COVID-19. TCRdb keeps only in-frame clones here, not all; method: immunoSEQ multiplex PCR. Seen here are about 150,000 clones, roughly four fifths observed once, and the top ten hold about 29%. CDR3 length: 13 residues. The germline V gene encodes CDR1 ENHRY and CDR2 SYGVKD. With 4 bases clipped from V and 8 bases from J, the junction kept 0 bases outside the gene matches. The chain has TRBV10-3 and TRBJ1-6; 9 positions agree with TRBD1. The sequenced sample consisted of peripheral blood. This TCR was sampled from a woman aged 55-69 years with acute or convalescent COVID-19. CDR3 in DNA: TGTGCCATCAGTGGGACAGGGGATTCACCCCTCCACTTT. Translated: CAISGTGDSPLHF.